This TCR beta chain was sequenced during a study of T cell responses to AZD1222 COVID-19 vaccine. The V segment lost 3 bases and the J segment 6 bases; nucleotides outside the gene matches: 6. There are 14 residues in the CDR3. CDR1 is SGHKS and CDR2 is YYEKEE in the germline V gene (reference sequence). The assay was immunoSEQ multiplex PCR, and TCRdb's table has in-frame clones only and misses some. The sample lists roughly 180,000 clones; approximately 91% were seen once. V and J are TRBV5-5 and TRBJ1-5; 7 bases line up with TRBD1. The sample in question was peripheral blood, obtained 28 days after the second AZD1222 dose. The clonotype was recovered from an adult who received the AZD1222 COVID-19 vaccine. In DNA, the CDR3 is TGTGCCAGCAGCTCCACAGGGGTTGGTCAGCCCCAGCATTTT. Amino acids: CASSSTGVGQPQHF.